This T cell receptor (beta chain) emerged from a study of blood T cells in healthy people across ages. The CDR3 spans 15 residues. Germline CDR1 and CDR2: MNHEY and SVGAGI. Trimming stripped 7 bases from V and 2 bases from J, with 17 bases between. A second PCR of 7 to 11 cycles used a sample-barcoded 5' primer and a J-beta primer mix. A single record per CDR3 protein comes from TCRdb applying MiXCR to the 5' RACE reads. The table includes about 730,000 distinct CDR3 sequences, approximately 43% detected once. The specimen was blood. This TCR came from a woman aged 60 to 75 in good health. V is TRBV6-5 and J is TRBJ1-2; tentative D call: TRBD1 (6 bases). The CDR3 spells CASTKTQGTNYGYTF. The CDR3 DNA sequence: TGTGCCAGCACCAAGACCCAGGGGACAAACTATGGCTACACCTTC.